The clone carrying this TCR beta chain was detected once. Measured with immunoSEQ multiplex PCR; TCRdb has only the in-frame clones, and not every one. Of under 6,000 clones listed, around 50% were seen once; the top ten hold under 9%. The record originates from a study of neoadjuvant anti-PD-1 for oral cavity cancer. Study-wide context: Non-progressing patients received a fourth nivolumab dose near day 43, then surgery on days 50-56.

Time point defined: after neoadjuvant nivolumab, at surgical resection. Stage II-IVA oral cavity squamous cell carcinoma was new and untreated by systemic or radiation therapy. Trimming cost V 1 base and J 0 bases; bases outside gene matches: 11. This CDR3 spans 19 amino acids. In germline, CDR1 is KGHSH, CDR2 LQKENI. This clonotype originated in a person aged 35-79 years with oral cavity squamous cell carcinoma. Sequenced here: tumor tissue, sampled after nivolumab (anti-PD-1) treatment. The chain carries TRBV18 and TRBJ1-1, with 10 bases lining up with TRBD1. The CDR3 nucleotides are TGTGCCAGCTCACCACGATCGGGACAGGGGAGATTCATGAACACTGAAGCTTTCTTT. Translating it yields CASSPRSGQGRFMNTEAFF. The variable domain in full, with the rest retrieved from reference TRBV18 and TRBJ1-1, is NAGVMQNPRHLVRRRGQEARLRCSPMKGHSHVYWYRQLPEEGLKFMVYLQKENIIDESGMPKERFSAEFPKEGPSILRIQQVVRGDSAAYFCASSPRSGQGRFMNTEAFFGQGTRLTVV.